This T cell receptor (beta chain) originates from a study of T cells in Graves' hyperthyroidism and ophthalmopathy. General study results and limits: For ophthalmopathy, model prediction preceded onset by a median about 6 months.

This clonotype has a handful of counts. The antigen is undetermined. Amplification of TCR beta CDR3 regions used RNA as the template. The HTBI primer set drove a first-round RT-PCR of the TCR CDR3. Each CDR3 protein is one row after TCRdb ran MiXCR on the multiplex PCR reads. The repertoire has fewer than 800,000 distinct CDR3 sequences, over 15% of them found once; the top ten carry over 7.5%. CDR1 and CDR2 from the germline V gene are MNHEY and SMNVEV (reference sequence). The CDR3 has 11 amino acids. V lost 7 bases and J 3 bases, leaving 6 bases between the germline ends. Each diagnosis drew on symptoms, thyroxine, TRAb, thyroid ultrasound and orbital computed tomography findings.

This sequence originates from a man between 18 and 29 years old with Graves' hyperthyroidism. The specimen was blood. The J gene is TRBJ1-2, the V gene TRBV27; no reliable D call. DNA for the CDR3: TGTGCCAGCATTTCGGACTATGGCTACACCTTC. It yields the protein CASISDYGYTF.